This T cell receptor beta chain originates from a study of T-cell memory formation after mild COVID-19. CDR3 size: 11 residues. TCR alpha and TCR beta cDNA libraries carrying sample barcodes and UMIs were produced by 5'RACE using constant-segment primers. TCRdb reanalysed the 5' RACE reads using MiXCR and keeps one entry per CDR3 protein. The sample has some 410,000 distinct CDR3 sequences, less than 25% seen once. Study-level results: Clones contracting across day 15 to 85 had a balanced CD4/CD8 profile; later expanding clones leaned CD4+. Some clones that responded turned up in pre-infection memory, which suggests that cross-reactive memory joined in.

A remark on this clonotype: Its antigen is undetermined.

The receptor was isolated from an adult woman who had mild COVID-19 (a few samples of this study predate the infection). Cell type and time point are not known. The sample consisted of PBMCs or a T cell subset sorted from them (not recorded which). The rearrangement uses TRBV21-1 and TRBJ2-7. TRBV21-1 is a pseudogene locus. CDR3 sequence reads: CASSKDDEQYF. Written as DNA, the CDR3 is TGTGCCAGCAGCAAAGACGACGAGCAGTACTTC.